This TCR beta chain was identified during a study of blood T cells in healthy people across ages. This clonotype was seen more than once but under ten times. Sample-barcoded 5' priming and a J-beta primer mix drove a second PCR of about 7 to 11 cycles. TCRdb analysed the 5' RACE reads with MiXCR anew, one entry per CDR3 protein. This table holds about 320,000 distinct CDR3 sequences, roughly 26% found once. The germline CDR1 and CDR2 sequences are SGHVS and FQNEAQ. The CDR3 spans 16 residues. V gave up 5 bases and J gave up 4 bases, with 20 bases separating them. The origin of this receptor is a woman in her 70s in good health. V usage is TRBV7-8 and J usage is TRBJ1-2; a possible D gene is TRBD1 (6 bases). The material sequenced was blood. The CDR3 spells CASSPRGGGSVYGYTF. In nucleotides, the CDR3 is TGTGCCAGCAGCCCCCGCGGGGGGGGCAGTGTCTATGGCTACACCTTC.